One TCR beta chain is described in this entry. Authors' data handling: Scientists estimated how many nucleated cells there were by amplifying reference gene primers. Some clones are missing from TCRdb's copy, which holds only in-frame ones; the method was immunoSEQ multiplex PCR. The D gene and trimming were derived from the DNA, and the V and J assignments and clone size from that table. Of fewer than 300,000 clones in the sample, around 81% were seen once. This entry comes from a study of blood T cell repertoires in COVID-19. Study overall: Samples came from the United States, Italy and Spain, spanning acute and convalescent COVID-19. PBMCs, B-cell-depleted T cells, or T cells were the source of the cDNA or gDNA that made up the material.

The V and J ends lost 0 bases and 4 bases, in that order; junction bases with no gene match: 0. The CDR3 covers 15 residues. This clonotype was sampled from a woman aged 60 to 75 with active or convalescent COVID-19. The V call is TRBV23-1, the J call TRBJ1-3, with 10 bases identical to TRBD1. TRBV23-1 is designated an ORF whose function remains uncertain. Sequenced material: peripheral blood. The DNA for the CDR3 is TGCGCCAGCAGTCAATCGGGACAGGGGGGAAACACCATATATTTT. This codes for CASSQSGQGGNTIYF.